This T cell receptor (beta chain) comes out of a study of cytomegalovirus exposure and HLA in healthy donors. Vbeta (60) and Jbeta (13) primers were used in the PCR. Per the study methods: An analysis performed later counted about 80 million unique TCR beta chains (roughly 11 million of them shared). The assay was immunoSEQ multiplex PCR, and TCRdb's table has in-frame clones only and misses some. From that table come the V and J calls and clone size; the DNA was used to work out D and trimming. The sample shows about 60,000 clones, roughly 77% of them seen only once. Comments on this clone: The target antigen is unknown.

The V gene lost 6 bases and the J gene lost 4 bases, with 13 bases spanning the gap. There are 12 residues in the CDR3. Germline CDR1 SQVTM, CDR2 ANQGSEA. Whole-study results and caveats: DRB1 showed the most TCR associations and HLA-C the fewest in a later analysis, as rates varied by HLA locus. In an earlier analysis, productive rearrangement rates for most beta V segments clustered near 87% or 30%. In a later analysis, V- and J-gene trimming of beta chains associated with a DCLRE1C missense variant, replicated independently.

This clonotype originated in a female donor in good health and CMV-seronegative. Sequencing was done on a sample of PBMCs. The chain carries TRBV29-1 and TRBJ2-7; tentatively, D is TRBD1 (6 bases). CDR3 region: CSVAGTSYEQYF. CDR3 sequence (DNA): TGCAGCGTCGCCGGGACATCATACGAGCAGTACTTC.